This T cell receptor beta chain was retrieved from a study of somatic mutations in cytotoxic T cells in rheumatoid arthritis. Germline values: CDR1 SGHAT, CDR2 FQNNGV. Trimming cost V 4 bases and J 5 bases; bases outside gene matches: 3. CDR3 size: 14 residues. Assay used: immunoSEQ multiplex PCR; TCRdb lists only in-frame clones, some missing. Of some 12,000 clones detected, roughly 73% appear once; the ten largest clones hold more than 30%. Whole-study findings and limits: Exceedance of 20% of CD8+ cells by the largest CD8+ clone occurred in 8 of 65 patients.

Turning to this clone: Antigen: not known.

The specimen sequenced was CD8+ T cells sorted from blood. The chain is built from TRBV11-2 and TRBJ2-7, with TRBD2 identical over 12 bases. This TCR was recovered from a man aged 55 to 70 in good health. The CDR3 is CASSWTSGANEQYF. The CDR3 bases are TGTGCCAGCAGCTGGACTAGCGGGGCAAACGAGCAGTACTTC.